Reported below is one TCR beta chain. Its antigen is unidentified. Naive-designated CD8 cells lacked CD45RO, were positively enriched for CCR7, and omitted terminally differentiated effector memory CD45RA+ cells. The entry originates in a study of shared clonotypes between healthy human individuals. Across the whole study: A couple of women and a few men aged 18 to 49 made up the donors. Whole-study findings and limits: Naive subsets, compared against memory subsets, generally had larger estimated richness values. Between a few donors, naive CD4 clonotypes were shared at a level of around 4.8%.

It was across several immunoSEQ plates that each subset's genomic DNA was evenly split. The table came from immunoSEQ multiplex PCR; TCRdb's copy has only in-frame clones and leaves some out. The table lists about 2.2 million clones, about 93% of them singletons. Looked up from germline, CDR1 is SGHAT and CDR2 is FQNNGV. V was shortened by 7 bases and J by 1 base, with 13 bases between the two germline ends. CDR3 size: 14 residues. The specimen sequenced was naive CD8+ T cells from PBMCs. This TCR was recovered from a man younger than 30 in good health. Some clones in this sample may be carry-over from other donors' samples. The chain employs TRBV11-2 and TRBJ2-5; TRBD1 might be the D (5 bases). The CDR3 region is CASKLRALQETQYF. The CDR3 DNA reads TGTGCCAGCAAACTCAGGGCACTCCAAGAGACCCAGTACTTC.